Sequencing of this T cell receptor (beta chain) was carried out in a study of regulatory T cells in long-lasting Graves disease. General study results and limits: A greater number of public clonotypes (approximately 2,700) was shared by persistent patients than by new patients (around 960). Preferential use of TRBV28, TRBJ1-2 and TRBJ2-5 was seen in persistent disease.

This clonotype was seen a handful of times. Its antigen is unknown. Germline values: CDR1 SGHRS, CDR2 YFSETQ. The CDR3 is made up of 13 amino acids. Trimming took off 3 bases at V and 4 bases at J, with 10 bases between the two ends. Arm-PCR of CDR3 regions and iRepertoire HTBI primers were used to build TCR beta libraries. Using its own MiXCR run on the multiplex PCR reads, TCRdb lists one record per CDR3 protein. Here the sample spans roughly 610,000 distinct CDR3 sequences, 16% being singletons. Described time point: newly diagnosed GD, antithyroid drugs for less than 3 months. RNA from PBMCs was the source of the TCR library. Patient provenance is recorded as an endocrinology department in Xi'an, China. The same data also contributed to another study, on T cells in Graves' hyperthyroidism and ophthalmopathy.

The sequence derives from a young woman with Graves disease. The chain has TRBV5-1 and TRBJ1-2; tentative D call: TRBD1 (6 bases). This sample comprised peripheral blood mononuclear cells (PBMCs), obtained at new diagnosis, from a patient treated with antithyroid drugs. The DNA of the CDR3 is TGCGCCAGCAGCTCAGGGGACCCCTATGGCTACACCTTC. This translates into CASSSGDPYGYTF.